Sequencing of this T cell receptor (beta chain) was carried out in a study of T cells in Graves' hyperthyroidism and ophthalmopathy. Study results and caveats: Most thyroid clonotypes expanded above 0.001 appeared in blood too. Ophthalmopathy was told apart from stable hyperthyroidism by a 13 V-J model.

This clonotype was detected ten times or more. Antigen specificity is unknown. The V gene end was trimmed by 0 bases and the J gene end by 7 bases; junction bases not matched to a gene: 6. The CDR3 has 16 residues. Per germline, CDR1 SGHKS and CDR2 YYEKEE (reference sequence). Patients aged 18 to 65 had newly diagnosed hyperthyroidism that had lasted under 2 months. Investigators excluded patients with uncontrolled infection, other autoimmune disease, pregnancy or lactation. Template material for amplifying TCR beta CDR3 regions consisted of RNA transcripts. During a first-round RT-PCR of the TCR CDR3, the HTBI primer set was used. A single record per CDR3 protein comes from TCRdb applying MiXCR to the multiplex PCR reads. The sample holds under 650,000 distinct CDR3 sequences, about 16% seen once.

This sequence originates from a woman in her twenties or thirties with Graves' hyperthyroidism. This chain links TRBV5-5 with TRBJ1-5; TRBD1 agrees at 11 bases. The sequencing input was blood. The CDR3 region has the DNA TGTGCCAGCAGCTTGGGGACAGGGGGCGCGTGGCAGCCCCAGCATTTT. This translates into CASSLGTGGAWQPQHF.